This T cell receptor beta chain appears in the sequencing data of a study of T cell repertoires in cytomegalovirus infection. Study-level information: Through public TCR beta signatures, both CMV infection and matching HLA type were indicated.

TCRdb ran MiXCR on the reads and lists one entry per CDR3 protein. Here the sample spans approximately 990,000 distinct CDR3 sequences, about a third being singletons. This clonotype was seen a few times. Its specificity is not known. Study results and caveats: Identification of carriers of CMV plus the relevant HLA was achieved through cumulative public TCR beta family frequency. Clonotypes of TCR beta that were HLA-C-restricted and CMV-specific dominated the ex vivo response.

Material: cultured CD8+ T cells from PBMCs, obtained from culture after CMV antigen stimulation. This receptor was taken from a human donor in good health (CMV status not recorded). Some clones in this sample may be carry-over from other donors' samples.

The CDR3 loop is CASSIGPWTGGTDTQYF. CDR3 sequence (DNA): TGTGCCAGCAGCATCGGGCCCTGGACAGGGGGCACAGATACGCAGTATTTT. This chain joins TRBV6-2 or TRBV6-3 and TRBJ2-3, with 9 nucleotides matching TRBD1. Germline V gene lookup returns CDR1 MNHEY and CDR2 SVGEGT. This CDR3 contains 17 residues. The V segment lost 6 bases and the J segment 1 base; nucleotides outside the gene matches: 11.